This T cell receptor beta chain was captured by sequencing in a study of early T cells in non-severe SARS-CoV-2 infection. Study at large: Sequencing of unsorted whole blood was done on bulk RNA, leaving chains unpaired.

From the 5' RACE reads, TCRdb called clonotypes with MiXCR, one entry per CDR3 protein. Here the sample spans 35,000 to 45,000 distinct CDR3 sequences, 12% being singletons. V was clipped by 5 bases and J by 1 base; unmatched bases: 6. Per germline, CDR1 SGHTA and CDR2 FQGNSA. This CDR3 spans 15 amino acids. The sequencing input was whole blood. The TCR was taken from an adult who was a healthcare worker with PCR-confirmed SARS-CoV-2 infection or an uninfected control (not recorded which). The chain links TRBV7-2 to TRBJ2-7; 9 positions agree with TRBD2. CDR3 in amino acids: CASSPGLAFSYEQYF. In nucleotides, the CDR3 is TGTGCCAGCAGCCCCGGACTAGCGTTTTCCTACGAGCAGTACTTC. Full variable domain (missing parts from reference TRBV7-2 and TRBJ2-7): GAGVSQSPSNKVTEKGKDVELRCDPISGHTALYWYRQSLGQGLEFLIYFQGNSAPDKSGLPSDRFSAERTGGSVSTLTIQRTQQEDSAVYLCASSPGLAFSYEQYFGPGTRLTVT.